The 21 T cell receptor beta chains below were found in one sample sequenced in a study of identical twins (dated by TCRdb to between 2015 and 2016). The library was prepared using 5' RACE. The instrument given in TCRdb is Illumina HiSeq 2000. Clones were called with MiXCR by TCRdb after fastp trimmed the public reads at Q25, and only in-frame beta chains were retained. All rows with the same CDR3 protein become a single entry with the most common DNA and genes. This sample has 450,000 or so distinct CDR3 sequences in its table, and 24% of those were observed once. The ten largest account for about 3% of the sample. The sample was also linked to a second study, of T cells expressing NK-cell markers.

Sequencing used CD4+ T cells sorted from blood. Receptors originate from a woman in her late teens or twenties in good health.

This clonotype occurred a few times. The rearrangement links TRBV7-9 to TRBJ2-3, with 7 positions matching TRBD1. V trimming: 5 bases; J trimming: 3 bases; junction bases outside the gene matches: 11. The CDR3 has 16 residues. Germline V CDR1 and CDR2: SEHNR, FQNEAQ (reference sequence). CDR3 amino acids: CASSLTTGFGTDTQYF. The CDR3 DNA sequence: TGTGCCAGCAGCCTAACGACAGGGTTTGGAACAGATACGCAGTATTTT.

This clonotype came up a few times. The chain links TRBV5-1 to TRBJ2-5; 7 bases agree with TRBD1. The J segment lost 5 bases and the V segment lost 0 bases, leaving 7 bases of the junction unmatched. Germline values: CDR1 SGHRS, CDR2 YFSETQ. This CDR3 comprises 15 residues. In DNA, the CDR3 is TGCGCCAGCAGCTTGGGACAGGGTTTTTACGAGACCCAGTACTTC. Its translation is CASSLGQGFYETQYF.

This clonotype has only a few counts. The J gene is TRBJ2-1, the V gene TRBV5-4; no reliable D call. The CDR3 is made up of 15 amino acids. Per the germline V gene, CDR1 is SGHNT and CDR2 is YYREEE (reference sequence). The germline V and J ends were trimmed by 4 bases and 0 bases, with 11 bases remaining between them. CDR3 amino acids: CASSVEKFSYNEQFF. The CDR3 region has the DNA TGTGCCAGCAGCGTGGAGAAATTCTCCTACAATGAGCAGTTCTTC. Based on the CDR3 plus reference TRBV5-4 and TRBJ2-1, the full variable domain is ETGVTQSPTHLIKTRGQQVTLRCSSQSGHNTVSWYQQALGQGPQFIFQYYREEENGRGNFPPRFSGLQFPNYSSELNVNALELDDSALYLCASSVEKFSYNEQFFGPGTRLTVL.

This clonotype appeared a few times. V gene TRBV12-3 or TRBV12-4 combines with J gene TRBJ2-3; 8 bases fit TRBD1. CDR3 length equals 15 residues. The J segment lost 1 base and the V segment lost 6 bases, leaving 6 bases of the junction unmatched. The CDR3 sequence: CASSPDRGRTDTQYF. CDR3 DNA: TGTGCCAGCAGCCCTGACAGGGGACGCACAGATACGCAGTATTTT.

This clonotype was detected only a few times. This chain connects TRBV6-1 to TRBJ2-1, with TRBD2 matching over 8 bases. The J segment lost 4 bases and the V segment lost 6 bases, leaving 11 bases of the junction unmatched. The CDR3 length is 16 residues. The germline gives CDR1 MNHNS, CDR2 SASEGT. In DNA form, the CDR3 reads TGTGCCAGCAGCCGAACCGGGACTAGTAGGTACAATGAGCAGTTCTTC. Residues: CASSRTGTSRYNEQFF.

The V gene is TRBV29-1, the J gene TRBJ2-3; D is possibly TRBD1 (5 bases). Trimming took 4 bases from V and 2 from J, leaving 10 bases between them. This CDR3 region has 13 residues. Germline V gives CDR1 SQVTM, CDR2 ANQGSEA. CDR3 region: CSVGQIDTDTQYF. DNA of the CDR3: TGCAGCGTTGGACAGATTGACACAGATACGCAGTATTTT.

The gene calls are TRBV2 and TRBJ2-3; D possibly uses TRBD1 or TRBD2 (6 bases each). Trimming removed 4 bases from V and 6 bases from J, with 17 bases in between. Germline loops: CDR1 SNHLY, CDR2 FYNNEI. This CDR3 region has 15 residues. The chain's CDR3 is CASSVSRGPSDTQYF. As DNA, the CDR3 is TGTGCCAGCAGTGTAAGTCGGGGGCCCTCGGATACGCAGTATTTT.

This clonotype has just a few counts. The chain employs TRBV20-1 and TRBJ1-2; D is ambiguous. Germline V gene sequence: CDR1 DFQATT, CDR2 SNEGSKA (reference sequence). Trimming removed 2 bases at V and 6 bases at J, with 10 bases between. The CDR3 length is 12 residues. The CDR3 DNA reads TGCAGTGCTAGACGGCCAGGCGATGGCTACACCTTC. It specifies CSARRPGDGYTF.

This clonotype has more than one count but fewer than ten. This rearrangement joins TRBV20-1 to TRBJ2-3; D gene uncertain. V lost 1 base, J lost 5 bases, and 19 bases lay in between. This CDR3 is built from 16 residues. Germline assignment: CDR1 DFQATT and CDR2 SNEGSKA (reference sequence). Written as DNA, the CDR3 is TGCAGTGCTAGAGGGAGTGGGGTATTTATTAGAGATACGCAGTATTTT. The encoded protein is CSARGSGVFIRDTQYF.

CDR3: CATSDIGELFF. The CDR3 nucleotides are TGTGCCACCAGTGATATCGGGGAGCTGTTTTTT. V gene TRBV24-1 combines with J gene TRBJ2-2; D is unresolved. This CDR3 contains 11 residues. Germline loops: CDR1 KGHDR, CDR2 SFDVKD. Trimming stripped 3 bases from V and 7 bases from J, with 2 bases between.

V is TRBV5-1 and J is TRBJ2-6, with D tentatively TRBD1 (5 bases). The CDR3 is 16 amino acids. Germline V gene lookup returns CDR1 SGHRS and CDR2 YFSETQ. Trimming removed 2 bases at V and 0 bases at J, with 9 bases between. CDR3 in amino acids: CASSLGHLSGANVLTF. CDR3 nucleotide sequence: TGCGCCAGCAGCTTAGGACACCTCTCTGGGGCCAACGTCCTGACTTTC.

This clonotype has only a few counts. The rearrangement uses TRBV9 and TRBJ1-6; D perhaps matches TRBD1 (6 bases). The germline V and J ends were trimmed by 4 bases and 7 bases, with 18 bases remaining between them. CDR1 is SGDLS, CDR2 YYNGEE, per germline. This CDR3 comprises 16 residues. In nucleotides, the CDR3 is TGTGCCAGCAGCCCCCGGGCCCCTGGGGGCAATTCACCCCTCCACTTT. Its protein product is CASSPRAPGGNSPLHF.

The chain couples TRBV24-1 to TRBJ2-1, with D uncertain. Germline CDR1 reads KGHDR; CDR2 reads SFDVKD. The CDR3 has 15 residues. The V end was cut by 4 bases, the J end by 7 bases, with 16 bases between. In nucleotides, the CDR3 is TGTGCCACCAGTGACGTCCGTGGGCCCCGGAATGAGCAGTTCTTC. Translation: CATSDVRGPRNEQFF.

This chain's CDR3 is CASSPFPGSSEDTQYF. DNA of the CDR3: TGTGCCAGCTCACCTTTTCCGGGCTCGAGTGAAGATACGCAGTATTTT. The chain is built from TRBV18 and TRBJ2-3; D ambiguous. V was trimmed by 3 bases and J by 5 bases, leaving 18 bases between them. The CDR3 loop spans 16 amino acids. CDR1 is KGHSH and CDR2 is LQKENI in the germline V gene.

This clonotype was seen only a few times. The chain uses TRBV29-1 and TRBJ1-1; perhaps TRBD1 as D (6 bases). V was cut by 0 bases and J by 4 bases, with 12 bases left in between. The CDR3 loop spans 14 amino acids. Germline loops: CDR1 SQVTM, CDR2 ANQGSEA. CDR3: CSVEDRGRGTEAFF. Written as DNA, the CDR3 is TGCAGCGTTGAAGACAGGGGAAGGGGCACTGAAGCTTTCTTT.

The chain couples TRBV7-2 to TRBJ1-2; no clear D gene. Germline V gives CDR1 SGHTA, CDR2 FQGNSA. V was pared by 5 bases and J by 1 base, with 11 bases between. This CDR3 has 14 residues. The CDR3 loop reads CASSHRTGNYGYTF. The CDR3 DNA reads as TGTGCCAGCAGCCATCGGACGGGTAACTATGGCTACACCTTC.

The chain combines TRBV2 with TRBJ2-5, with 9 bases fitting TRBD2. V gave up 2 bases and J gave up 4 bases; unmatched junction bases: 5. Germline lookup yields CDR1 SNHLY and CDR2 FYNNEI. CDR3 size: 15 residues. In DNA form, the CDR3 reads TGTGCCAGCAGTGAAACGCGGGGGGGCAGAGAGACCCAGTACTTC. It is translated as CASSETRGGRETQYF.

This clonotype was detected only a few times. The V gene is TRBV7-6, the J gene TRBJ2-1; D unresolved. The V gene lost 1 base and the J gene lost 6 bases, with 13 bases spanning the gap. The germline V gene encodes CDR1 SGHVS and CDR2 FNYEAQ. This CDR3 contains 15 residues. The CDR3 reads CASSLETRSSNEQFF. The CDR3 DNA reads as TGTGCCAGCAGCTTAGAAACTCGGTCGTCCAATGAGCAGTTCTTC.

Turning to this clonotype: The junction departs from germline at one end; a sequencing error may be responsible. This chain uses TRBV20-1 with TRBJ2-1, with a weak D call TRBD2 (6 bases). From germline, CDR1 is DFQATT and CDR2 SNEGSKA (reference sequence). There are 20 residues in the CDR3. The CDR3 region is CCARDLNVVSAGRSYNEQFF. The CDR3 DNA sequence: TGCTGTGCTAGAGATTTAAATGTGGTTTCCGCGGGACGGTCCTACAATGAGCAGTTCTTC.

In this sample, this clonotype turned up a few times. The gene calls are TRBV6-1 and TRBJ2-4, with D maybe TRBD2 (6 bases). The CDR3 length is 19 residues. The germline V gene has CDR1 MNHNS and CDR2 SASEGT. The V end was cut by 9 bases, the J end by 0 bases, with 27 bases between. Here the CDR3 reads CARGEDGLYFGSAKNIQYF. Here the CDR3 DNA reads TGTGCCAGAGGGGAGGATGGGCTCTACTTCGGATCAGCCAAAAACATTCAGTACTTC.

This clonotype showed up many times. The chain has TRBV19 and TRBJ2-1, with 8 bases aligning to TRBD2. Germline CDR1 reads LNHDA; CDR2 reads SQIVND (reference sequence). This CDR3 is built from 16 residues. J was trimmed by 0 bases and V by 8 bases; bases with no gene match: 9. This CDR3 reads CASCPIAGSSYNEQFF. In DNA, the CDR3 is TGTGCCAGTTGCCCAATAGCGGGAAGCTCCTACAATGAGCAGTTCTTC.